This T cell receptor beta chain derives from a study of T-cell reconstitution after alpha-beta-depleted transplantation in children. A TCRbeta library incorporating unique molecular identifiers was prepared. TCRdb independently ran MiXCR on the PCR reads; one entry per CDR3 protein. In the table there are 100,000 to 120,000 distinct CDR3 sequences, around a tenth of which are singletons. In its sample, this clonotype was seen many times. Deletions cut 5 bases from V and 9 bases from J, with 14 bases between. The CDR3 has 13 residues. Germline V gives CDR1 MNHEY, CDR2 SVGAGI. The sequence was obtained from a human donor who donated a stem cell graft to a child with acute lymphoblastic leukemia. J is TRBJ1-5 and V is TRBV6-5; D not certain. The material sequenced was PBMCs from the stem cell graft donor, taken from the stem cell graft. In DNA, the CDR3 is TGTGCCAGCAGTCCCGGGAGGGTATGGCCCCAGCATTTT. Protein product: CASSPGRVWPQHF.